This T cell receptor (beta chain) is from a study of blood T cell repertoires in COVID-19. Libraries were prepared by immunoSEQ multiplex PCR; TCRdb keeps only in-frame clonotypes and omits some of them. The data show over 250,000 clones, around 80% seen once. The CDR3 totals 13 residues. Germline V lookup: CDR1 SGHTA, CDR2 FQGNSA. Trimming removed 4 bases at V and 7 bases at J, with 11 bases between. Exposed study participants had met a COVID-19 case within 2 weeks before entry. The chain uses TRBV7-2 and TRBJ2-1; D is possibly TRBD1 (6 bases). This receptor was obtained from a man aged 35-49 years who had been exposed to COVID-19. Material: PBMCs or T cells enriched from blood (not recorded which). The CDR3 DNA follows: TGTGCCAGCAGCTCGTTAGGGGGAAATGAGCAGTTCTTC. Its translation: CASSSLGGNEQFF. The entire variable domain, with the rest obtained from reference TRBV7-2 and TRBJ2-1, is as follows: GAGVSQSPSNKVTEKGKDVELRCDPISGHTALYWYRQSLGQGLEFLIYFQGNSAPDKSGLPSDRFSAERTGGSVSTLTIQRTQQEDSAVYLCASSSLGGNEQFFGPGTRLTVL.